This entry lists 10 T cell receptor beta chains sequenced from one sample in a study of vaccination and CD4 T cells after COVID-19. Treatment indicated: approximately nine-day PBMC culture with coronavirus spike peptide pools or control peptides (ViraFEST assay). The antigens these receptors bind are not known. The study sequenced cultured CD4+ T cell DNA using the Oncomine TCR Beta short-read assay. TCRdb reanalysed the PCR reads using MiXCR and keeps one entry per CDR3 protein. The sample records approximately 23,000 distinct CDR3 sequences, 40% to 55% being singletons. This sample comprised CD4+ T cells from blood, cultured in vitro, obtained before SARS-CoV-2 vaccination. The receptors come from a human donor who received a COVID-19 vaccine.

The chain carries TRBV21-1 and TRBJ1-4. TRBV21-1 is a documented pseudogene. The CDR3 is made up of 11 amino acids. DNA of the CDR3: TGTGCCAGCAGCAAGGGTGCCAGGCTGTTTTTT. It yields the protein CASSKGARLFF.

The rearrangement uses TRBV7-6 and TRBJ1-1; perhaps TRBD1 as D (5 bases). CDR3 length: 14 amino acids. CDR1 SGHVS and CDR2 FNYEAQ come from the germline V gene. Deletions cut 5 bases from V and 2 bases from J, with 12 bases between. Here the CDR3 DNA reads TGTGCCAGCAGCCCGAGACAGACCAACACTGAAGCTTTCTTT. Translating gives CASSPRQTNTEAFF.

The chain has TRBV12-3 or TRBV12-4 and TRBJ1-2, with D perhaps TRBD1 (5 bases). V lost 1 base to trimming and J lost 2 bases, with 11 bases between them. This CDR3 comprises 15 residues. In DNA form, the CDR3 reads TGTGCCAGCAGTTTAGGTGCAGGGTTAAACTATGGCTACACCTTC. Its protein is CASSLGAGLNYGYTF.

This clonotype occurred a few times. This chain's CDR3 is CASSLNQGGNQPQHF. The CDR3 nucleotides read TGTGCCAGCTCACTCAATCAGGGTGGAAATCAGCCCCAGCATTTT. V is TRBV18 and J is TRBJ1-5, with a possible D match to TRBD1 (5 bases). CDR1 is KGHSH and CDR2 is LQKENI in the germline V gene. This CDR3 contains 15 residues. V shed 4 bases and J shed 4 bases, with 14 bases lying between them.

This chain connects TRBV19 to TRBJ2-1, with 12 bases lining up with TRBD2. V was pared by 9 bases and J by 1 base, with 4 bases of the junction left unmatched. This CDR3 is built from 15 residues. Germline V gives CDR1 LNHDA, CDR2 SQIVND (reference sequence). CDR3 sequence reads: CASGLAGQSYNEQFF. The CDR3 coding sequence is TGTGCCAGCGGACTAGCGGGGCAATCCTACAATGAGCAGTTCTTC.

The chain employs TRBV30 and TRBJ1-3; no clear D. Trimming stripped 3 bases from V and 0 bases from J, with 24 bases between. The CDR3 covers 19 residues. Germline V gene data show CDR1 as GTSNPN and CDR2 as SVGIG (reference sequence). The CDR3 coding sequence is TGTGCCTGGAGGAAGTTTTCGGGGAATCTCCTCGACTCTGGAAACACCATATATTTT. As protein: CAWRKFSGNLLDSGNTIYF.

The CDR3 DNA sequence: TGTGCCAGCAGTTACTCGAGGGAGGCCGGGGAGCTGTTTTTT. This gives the protein CASSYSREAGELFF. The rearrangement uses TRBV6-5 and TRBJ2-2, with D perhaps matching TRBD2 (6 bases). V was pared by 0 bases and J by 6 bases, with 8 bases between. Germline CDR1 is MNHEY and CDR2 is SVGAGI. This CDR3 is built from 14 residues.

The chain joins TRBV11-2 to TRBJ1-1; D is possibly TRBD1 (6 bases). Germline V gives CDR1 SGHAT, CDR2 FQNNGV. The CDR3 totals 15 residues. V was clipped by 0 bases and J by 2 bases, with 10 bases between them. The CDR3 sequence is CASSLEPGTNTEAFF. The CDR3 nucleotides read TGTGCCAGCAGCTTAGAGCCCGGGACAAACACTGAAGCTTTCTTT.

Only one count was recorded for this clonotype. This CDR3 reads CASSSGTDRSYEQYF. The CDR3 DNA reads TGTGCCAGCAGCTCCGGGACAGACCGCTCCTACGAGCAGTACTTC. V is TRBV7-2 and J is TRBJ2-7; 7 nucleotides line up with TRBD1. V was pared by 4 bases and J by 0 bases, with 6 bases of the junction left unmatched. The germline V gene has CDR1 SGHTA and CDR2 FQGNSA. CDR3 length: 15 amino acids. The complete variable domain, with remaining parts taken from reference TRBV7-2 and TRBJ2-7, reads GAGVSQSPSNKVTEKGKDVELRCDPISGHTALYWYRQSLGQGLEFLIYFQGNSAPDKSGLPSDRFSAERTGGSVSTLTIQRTQQEDSAVYLCASSSGTDRSYEQYFGPGTRLTVT.

This chain links TRBV14 with TRBJ1-2; tentatively, D is TRBD1 (5 bases). The CDR3 extends over 18 amino acids. V gave up 4 bases and J gave up 6 bases, with 27 bases separating them. Germline CDR1 is SGHDN and CDR2 is FVKESK. CDR3 coding DNA: TGTGCCAGCAGCCCTACGAAAGGCGGACTGATGGGACTCCATGGCTACACCTTC. Its translation is CASSPTKGGLMGLHGYTF.